These 10 T cell receptor beta chains were all obtained from the same sample, sequenced in a study of blood T cell repertoires in COVID-19. The table came from immunoSEQ multiplex PCR; TCRdb's copy has only in-frame clones and leaves some out. The sample records about 160,000 clones, 80% being singletons. The specimen was PBMCs or T cells enriched from blood (not recorded which). These receptors originate from a woman in her sixties or seventies who had recovered from COVID-19.

This chain joins TRBV6-4 and TRBJ2-2; TRBD1 aligns across 7 bases. J lost 2 bases, V lost 8 bases, and 5 bases had no gene match. The CDR3 has 14 amino acids. Germline lookup yields CDR1 MRHNA and CDR2 SNTAGT. CDR3 DNA sequence: TGTGCCAGCCGACGACAGGGCAACACCGGGGAGCTGTTTTTT. Translation: CASRRQGNTGELFF.

The chain recombines TRBV15 with TRBJ1-2; D not certain. The CDR3 has 14 amino acids. V was trimmed by 3 bases and J by 3 bases, leaving 11 bases between them. Germline V gene sequence: CDR1 LNHNV, CDR2 YYDKDF (reference sequence). The CDR3 spells CATSSRTGDYGYTF. The CDR3 DNA follows: TGTGCCACCAGCAGTAGGACGGGAGACTATGGCTACACCTTC.

The V and J genes are TRBV6-5 and TRBJ1-6; D remains unclear. The germline V gene encodes CDR1 MNHEY and CDR2 SVGAGI. V lost 6 bases to trimming and J lost 9 bases, with 15 bases between them. CDR3 size: 14 residues. The CDR3 is CASSTDGLGSPLHF. For the CDR3, the DNA is TGTGCCAGCAGCACCGACGGCCTAGGTTCACCCCTCCACTTT.

This chain connects TRBV2 to TRBJ1-2; 8 positions match TRBD1. V dropped 3 bases and J dropped 1; count of bases not matched to a gene: 10. Looked up from germline, CDR1 is SNHLY and CDR2 is FYNNEI. The CDR3 consists of 17 residues. The CDR3 nucleotides are TGTGCCAGCAGTGAGTTGGGACAGGCCGATAATAACTATGGCTACACCTTC. Amino acids: CASSELGQADNNYGYTF.

This chain uses TRBV7-9 with TRBJ2-1; 9 nucleotides align to TRBD1. The CDR3 consists of 15 residues. Per germline, CDR1 SEHNR and CDR2 FQNEAQ (reference sequence). Trimming at V came to 1 base and at J to 4 bases, leaving 2 bases not matched to a gene. The chain's CDR3 is CASSLEQGAYNEQFF. In nucleotides, the CDR3 is TGTGCCAGCAGCTTAGAACAGGGGGCTTACAATGAGCAGTTCTTC.

The rearrangement links TRBV4-1 to TRBJ2-7; 9 bases map to TRBD1. The V and J ends lost 1 base and 3 bases, in that order; junction bases with no gene match: 7. Germline loops: CDR1 MGHRA, CDR2 YSYEKL. This CDR3 has 16 residues. CDR3 bases: TGCGCCAGCAGCCAAGTTTTGGGACAGGGATACTACGAGCAGTACTTC. Protein: CASSQVLGQGYYEQYF.

In this sample, this clone turned up once. The J gene is TRBJ1-2, the V gene TRBV19; 9 bases map to TRBD1. In germline, CDR1 is LNHDA, CDR2 SQIVND (reference sequence). The CDR3 runs to 12 residues. J was trimmed by 6 bases and V by 6 bases; bases with no gene match: 2. Here the CDR3 reads CASSRQGDGYTF. In nucleotides, the CDR3 is TGTGCCAGTAGCCGACAGGGGGATGGCTACACCTTC.

This sequence joins TRBV30 and TRBJ1-5; D is unresolved. CDR1 is GTSNPN, CDR2 SVGIG, per germline (reference sequence). This CDR3 contains 15 residues. V dropped 2 bases and J dropped 6 bases, with 17 bases sitting between them. The CDR3 DNA follows: TGTGCCTGGAGTCGAGATTATAGCACCGGTCAGCCCCAGCATTTT. It specifies CAWSRDYSTGQPQHF.

The CDR3 DNA is TGCGCCAGCAGTCAATCTCCTTCGGACAGCCTCACGTGTGATACGCAGTATTTT. As protein: CASSQSPSDSLTCDTQYF. The chain links TRBV23-1 to TRBJ2-3, with D possibly being TRBD1 (6 bases). TRBV23-1 has ORF status, its function being uncertain. V gave up 0 bases and J gave up 6 bases, with 22 bases separating them. The CDR3 is 18 amino acids.

This clone was counted many times. The rearrangement joins TRBV25-1 to TRBJ2-7; TRBD1 is a possible D gene (5 bases). This CDR3 comprises 11 residues. V lost 6 bases to trimming and J lost 7 bases, with 10 bases between them. Germline V gene data show CDR1 as MGHDK and CDR2 as SYGVNS. This CDR3 is CASRGAIEQYF. The CDR3, as DNA: TGTGCCAGCAGAGGGGCAATTGAGCAGTACTTC.